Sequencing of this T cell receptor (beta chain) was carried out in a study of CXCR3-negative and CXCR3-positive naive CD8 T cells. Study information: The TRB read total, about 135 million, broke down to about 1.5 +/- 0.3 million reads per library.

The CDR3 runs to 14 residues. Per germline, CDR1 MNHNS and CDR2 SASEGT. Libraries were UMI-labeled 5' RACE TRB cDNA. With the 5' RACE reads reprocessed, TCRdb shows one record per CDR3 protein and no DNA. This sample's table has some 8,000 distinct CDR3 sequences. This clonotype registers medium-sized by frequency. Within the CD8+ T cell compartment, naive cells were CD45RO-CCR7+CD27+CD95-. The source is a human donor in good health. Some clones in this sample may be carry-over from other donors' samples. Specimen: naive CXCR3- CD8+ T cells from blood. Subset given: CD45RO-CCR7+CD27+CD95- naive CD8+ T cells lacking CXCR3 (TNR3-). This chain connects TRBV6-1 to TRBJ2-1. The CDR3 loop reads CASSETLGLDEQFF.